The 24 T cell receptor beta chains below come from one sample, sequenced in a study of blood T cell repertoires in COVID-19. Sequenced by immunoSEQ multiplex PCR; TCRdb stores in-frame clones only, minus some. Of roughly 160,000 clones in the sample, just under 85% were seen once. The sequenced material came from peripheral blood. The receptors derive from a woman older than 75 with COVID-19, enrolled during active disease.

This clone has a handful of counts. The chain employs TRBV28 and TRBJ1-1, with a possible D match to TRBD1 (6 bases). Per germline, CDR1 MDHEN and CDR2 SYDVKM. CDR3 length: 15 amino acids. V lost 6 bases and J 3 bases, leaving 17 bases between the germline ends. For the CDR3, the DNA is TGTGCCAGCAGCGCTGCGATACAGGGTTACACTGAAGCTTTCTTT. It encodes CASSAAIQGYTEAFF.

The chain is built from TRBV21-1 and TRBJ1-4. TRBV21-1 is annotated as a pseudogene. This CDR3 region has 12 residues. CDR3 amino acids: CASSNLEGKLFF. The CDR3 DNA is TGTGCCAGCAGCAATCTTGAGGGAAAACTGTTTTTT.

The rearrangement uses TRBV19 and TRBJ1-5; D remains ambiguous. V was shortened by 5 bases and J by 0 bases, with 11 bases between the two germline ends. The germline CDR1 and CDR2 sequences are LNHDA and SQIVND (reference sequence). This CDR3 contains 15 residues. The CDR3 is CASSSRGYSNQPQHF. The CDR3 region has the DNA TGTGCCAGTAGTTCCCGGGGATATAGCAATCAGCCCCAGCATTTT.

This clone has more than one count but fewer than ten. The gene calls are TRBV28 and TRBJ1-1; no clear D. This CDR3 comprises 12 residues. Germline CDR1 is MDHEN and CDR2 is SYDVKM. Between the trimmed V and J ends, which lost 7 bases and 7 bases, there was a span of 13 bases. The CDR3: CASTNSGVEAFF. CDR3 DNA: TGTGCCAGCACCAACTCCGGTGTTGAAGCTTTCTTT.

The chain links TRBV19 to TRBJ1-2; D might be TRBD1 (5 bases). V was trimmed by 7 bases and J by 8 bases, leaving 26 bases between them. The CDR3 extends over 16 amino acids. CDR1 is LNHDA and CDR2 is SQIVND in the germline V gene (reference sequence). The CDR3 sequence: CASTPLRDGGSRGYTF. CDR3 DNA sequence: TGTGCCAGTACCCCATTGCGGGACGGTGGGTCCAGGGGCTACACCTTC.

DNA of the CDR3: TGCGCCAGCAGAGCCGGACTAGGGGCGCAGTATTTT. This sequence encodes CASRAGLGAQYF. The chain combines TRBV5-1 with TRBJ2-3, with 7 nucleotides matching TRBD2. J gave up 10 bases and V 5 bases, and 7 bases lay outside the gene matches. The germline gives CDR1 SGHRS, CDR2 YFSETQ. The CDR3 spans 12 residues.

The V gene is TRBV3-1 (or the pseudogene TRBV3-2), the J gene TRBJ2-2, with D tentatively TRBD1 (5 bases). Germline V gene sequence: CDR1 LGHDT, CDR2 YNNKEL (reference sequence). V was pared by 7 bases and J by 3 bases, with 12 bases between. The CDR3 sequence is 14 residues long. The CDR3 loop is CASNPTGYTGELFF. The CDR3 DNA follows: TGTGCCAGCAACCCAACAGGTTACACCGGGGAGCTGTTTTTT.

This chain's CDR3 is CASTAGGALRYNEQFF. The CDR3 region has the DNA TGTGCCAGCACCGCAGGAGGGGCCCTACGATACAATGAGCAGTTCTTC. This chain links TRBV28 with TRBJ2-1; tentative D call: TRBD2 (6 bases). Per germline, CDR1 MDHEN and CDR2 SYDVKM. The CDR3 loop spans 16 amino acids. Trimming pared 7 bases from V and 4 bases from J, leaving 20 bases between. Complete variable domain (other parts from reference TRBV28 and TRBJ2-1): DVKVTQSSRYLVKRTGEKVFLECVQDMDHENMFWYRQDPGLGLRLIYFSYDVKMKEKGDIPEGYSVSREKKERFSLILESASTNQTSMYLCASTAGGALRYNEQFFGPGTRLTVL.

The rearrangement joins TRBV5-4 to TRBJ1-2; possible D gene TRBD1, 6 bases. The V end was cut by 4 bases, the J end by 1 base, with 8 bases between. CDR1 and CDR2 (germline): SGHNT, YYREEE (reference sequence). This CDR3 is 13 amino acids long. CDR3 sequence reads: CASSLGGNYGYTF. In DNA form, the CDR3 reads TGTGCCAGCAGCCTAGGGGGTAACTATGGCTACACCTTC.

This rearrangement joins TRBV5-1 to TRBJ1-1; the match to TRBD1 covers 7 bases. V was clipped by 4 bases and J by 0 bases; unmatched bases: 6. The CDR3 is 15 residues long. Germline CDR1 is SGHRS and CDR2 is YFSETQ. The DNA for the CDR3 is TGCGCCAGCAGCGACCAGGGGGGTGTGAACACTGAAGCTTTCTTT. Translated, it gives CASSDQGGVNTEAFF.

This chain uses TRBV10-3 with TRBJ2-3, with 10 nucleotides matching TRBD1. The germline gives CDR1 ENHRY, CDR2 SYGVKD. With V trimmed by 0 bases and J by 4 bases, 7 bases remained unmatched. The CDR3 sequence is 17 residues long. CDR3 sequence (DNA): TGTGCCATCAGTGAGTCGGGGACAGGGGCTGGTGCAGATACGCAGTATTTT. It codes for CAISESGTGAGADTQYF.

This clone was observed a handful of times. The V call is TRBV10-3, the J call TRBJ2-2, with D possibly matching TRBD2 (6 bases). V was clipped by 4 bases and J by 8 bases, with 8 bases between them. The CDR3 length is 12 residues. Germline V gene sequence: CDR1 ENHRY, CDR2 SYGVKD. The CDR3 nucleotides are TGTGCCATCAGTGGGGACTCGGGGGAGCTGTTTTTT. This codes for CAISGDSGELFF.

V gene TRBV3-1 (or the pseudogene TRBV3-2) combines with J gene TRBJ1-1; D perhaps matches TRBD1 (5 bases). CDR1 LGHDT and CDR2 YNNKEL come from the germline V gene (reference sequence). The CDR3 is 14 residues long. Trimming removed 4 bases at V and 3 bases at J, with 12 bases between. Here the CDR3 reads CASSRVGVDTEAFF. The CDR3 DNA reads as TGTGCCAGCAGCCGGGTAGGGGTGGACACTGAAGCTTTCTTT.

The chain employs TRBV28 and TRBJ1-5, with D unclear. This CDR3 region has 14 residues. Germline assignment: CDR1 MDHEN and CDR2 SYDVKM. V lost 9 bases to trimming and J lost 5 bases, with 17 bases between them. DNA for the CDR3: TGTGCCAGTCAATCCGGGGTCGGTCATCAGCCCCAGCATTTT. This encodes CASQSGVGHQPQHF. Together with reference TRBV28 and TRBJ1-5, the CDR3 gives the full variable domain: DVKVTQSSRYLVKRTGEKVFLECVQDMDHENMFWYRQDPGLGLRLIYFSYDVKMKEKGDIPEGYSVSREKKERFSLILESASTNQTSMYLCASQSGVGHQPQHFGDGTRLSIL.

The CDR3 DNA reads as TGCAGCGTATTTTCGTCGGATGGCTACACCTTC. The encoded protein is CSVFSSDGYTF. This chain links TRBV29-1 with TRBJ1-2; D is unresolved. The CDR3 has 11 amino acids. V lost 6 bases and J lost 6, with 11 bases in between. From germline, CDR1 is SQVTM and CDR2 ANQGSEA.

The chain combines TRBV24-1 with TRBJ2-5; D is perhaps TRBD1 (5 bases). CDR1 and CDR2 from the germline V gene are KGHDR and SFDVKD. The length of the CDR3 is 14 residues. V gave up 5 bases and J gave up 4 bases, with 13 bases separating them. This CDR3 reads CATSAQGGRETQYF. The DNA of the CDR3 is TGTGCCACCAGTGCTCAGGGCGGCCGAGAGACCCAGTACTTC.

This clone has only one observation. The chain carries TRBV5-4 and TRBJ2-1, with 14 positions matching TRBD2. CDR1 and CDR2 (germline): SGHNT, YYREEE (reference sequence). With 4 bases clipped from V and 7 bases from J, the junction kept 4 bases outside the gene matches. This CDR3 comprises 15 residues. The CDR3 here is CASSPGTSGSNEQFF. CDR3 sequence (DNA): TGTGCCAGCAGCCCCGGGACTAGCGGGAGTAATGAGCAGTTCTTC. The whole variable domain, remainder taken from reference TRBV5-4 and TRBJ2-1, is ETGVTQSPTHLIKTRGQQVTLRCSSQSGHNTVSWYQQALGQGPQFIFQYYREEENGRGNFPPRFSGLQFPNYSSELNVNALELDDSALYLCASSPGTSGSNEQFFGPGTRLTVL.

In this sample, this clone turned up once. The rearrangement uses TRBV3-1 (or the pseudogene TRBV3-2) and TRBJ1-5, with 9 bases fitting TRBD1. CDR3 length: 15 residues. The V and J ends lost 4 bases and 7 bases, in that order; junction bases with no gene match: 8. Germline CDR1 is LGHDT and CDR2 is YNNKEL (reference sequence). In nucleotides, the CDR3 is TGTGCCAGCAGCCTGGGACAGGGAGTCGGCCAGCCCCAGCATTTT. This sequence encodes CASSLGQGVGQPQHF.

This rearrangement joins TRBV27 to TRBJ1-1; no reliable D call. Per the germline V gene, CDR1 is MNHEY and CDR2 is SMNVEV (reference sequence). Trimming left V 6 bases short and J 3 bases short, with 5 bases between. This CDR3 spans 11 amino acids. The CDR3 nucleotides are TGTGCCAGCAGGAGGGACACTGAAGCTTTCTTT. Translating gives CASRRDTEAFF.

The V and J genes are TRBV28 and TRBJ2-7; 8 bases line up with TRBD2. V shed 5 bases and J 3 bases; nucleotides not matched to a gene: 9. Germline loops: CDR1 MDHEN, CDR2 SYDVKM. The CDR3 consists of 15 residues. Here the CDR3 reads CASSQNRGGLYEQYF. CDR3 nucleotide sequence: TGTGCCAGCAGTCAAAATCGGGGGGGGCTCTACGAGCAGTACTTC. Supplemented by reference TRBV28 and TRBJ2-7, the full variable domain reads DVKVTQSSRYLVKRTGEKVFLECVQDMDHENMFWYRQDPGLGLRLIYFSYDVKMKEKGDIPEGYSVSREKKERFSLILESASTNQTSMYLCASSQNRGGLYEQYFGPGTRLTVT.

The sample holds one count of this clone. V usage is TRBV3-1 (or the pseudogene TRBV3-2) and J usage is TRBJ1-1; 8 bases are shared with TRBD1. V dropped 5 bases and J dropped 1; count of bases not matched to a gene: 15. CDR3 size: 18 residues. Germline V lookup: CDR1 LGHDT, CDR2 YNNKEL (reference sequence). Written as DNA, the CDR3 is TGTGCCAGCAGCGCAGGGTCAGGACAGGGTTGGGGGAACACTGAAGCTTTCTTT. It specifies CASSAGSGQGWGNTEAFF.

V usage is TRBV5-1 and J usage is TRBJ2-1; 8 nucleotides align to TRBD1. This CDR3 spans 15 amino acids. Germline V CDR1 and CDR2: SGHRS, YFSETQ. Germline trimming cut 4 bases from V and 8 bases from J; bases unmatched to any gene: 11. In nucleotides, the CDR3 is TGCGCCAGCAGCAGGGACAGGAGAACTATCTATGAGCAGTTCTTC. Translating gives CASSRDRRTIYEQFF.

This clone was counted a few times. This sequence joins TRBV5-1 and TRBJ2-7; the D gene is possibly TRBD2 (5 bases). Germline assignment: CDR1 SGHRS and CDR2 YFSETQ. Trimming stripped 4 bases from V and 5 bases from J, with 22 bases between. The CDR3 runs to 16 residues. In DNA form, the CDR3 reads TGCGCCAGCAGCCCCCCCAGTAGCGCGAGCGTCGACGAGCAGTACTTC. Translation: CASSPPSSASVDEQYF.

The chain recombines TRBV7-8 with TRBJ1-6; D may be TRBD1 (5 bases). The CDR3 runs 14 residues. The germline V gene encodes CDR1 SGHVS and CDR2 FQNEAQ. V was shortened by 3 bases and J by 10 bases, with 13 bases between the two germline ends. The DNA for the CDR3 is TGTGCCAGCAGCTTCGCAGGGATTGGATCACCCCTCCACTTT. Its translation is CASSFAGIGSPLHF.